The 15 T cell receptor beta chains presented below share a single source sample, sequenced in a study of T cell repertoires in aging, cancer and after chemotherapy. Amplification of TCR beta used genomic DNA extracted from peripheral blood. Rearranged V-D-J TRB sequences were amplified with a mixed TRB-A/B primer pool. TCRdb passed the multiplex PCR reads through MiXCR, listing each CDR3 protein once. The sample lists 2,500 to 3,000 distinct CDR3 sequences; about 24% were seen once. The specimen sequenced was blood. These receptors were taken from a human donor with a solid tumor.

The genes are TRBV29-1 and TRBJ2-6; 8 nucleotides match TRBD2. CDR1 and CDR2 (germline): SQVTM, ANQGSEA. This CDR3 is built from 14 residues. V shed 7 bases, J shed 6 bases, and the junction held 8 bases outside the gene matches. CDR3 nucleotides: TGCAGCGCCAGGACTAGCTCTAAGGCCAACGTCCTGACTTTC. Translating gives CSARTSSKANVLTF.

The V gene is TRBV19, the J gene TRBJ2-1, with TRBD2 matching 9 bases. CDR3 length: 13 amino acids. Germline V gene data show CDR1 as LNHDA and CDR2 as SQIVND (reference sequence). V trimming: 5 bases; J trimming: 8 bases; junction bases outside the gene matches: 4. The CDR3 is CASSLAGGYEQFF. CDR3 sequence (DNA): TGTGCCAGTAGTCTCGCGGGAGGGTATGAGCAGTTCTTC.

In regard to this clonotype: A much larger clone differs by one base, so this may be a read error. V and J are TRBV5-6 and TRBJ1-1; 7 bases match TRBD1. The V gene's germline CDR1 is SGHDT and CDR2 YYEEEE. Trimming removed 3 bases from V and 9 bases from J; junction bases left unmatched: 11. This CDR3 spans 14 amino acids. The CDR3 coding sequence is TGTGCCAGCAGCTACTTAGGACAGGTTGCTAAAGCTTTCTTT. Its translation is CASSYLGQVAKAFF.

Judged by abundance, this clonotype is medium-sized. This rearrangement joins TRBV6-6 to TRBJ2-7; D gene unclear. V was trimmed by 5 bases and J by 2 bases, leaving 4 bases between them. The CDR3 contains 11 residues. Germline-derived CDR1 and CDR2 are MNHNY and SVGAGI (reference sequence). The chain's CDR3 is CASSPAYEQYF. The CDR3 DNA reads as TGTGCCAGCAGTCCCGCCTACGAGCAGTACTTC.

By sample fraction, this clonotype is medium-sized (0.01 to 0.1%). J is TRBJ1-4 and V is TRBV5-6, with D possibly matching TRBD1 (6 bases). This CDR3 spans 16 amino acids. Trimming removed 4 bases at V and 0 bases at J, with 13 bases between. The germline CDR1 and CDR2 sequences are SGHDT and YYEEEE. CDR3 amino acids: CASSRRGLATNEKLFF. The CDR3 region has the DNA TGTGCCAGCAGCCGCCGGGGGCTAGCAACTAATGAAAAACTGTTTTTT.

The CDR3 here is CASRFSEGTGELFF. CDR3 coding DNA: TGCGCCAGCAGATTTAGCGAGGGCACCGGGGAGCTGTTTTTT. The genes are TRBV5-1 and TRBJ2-2, with D possibly TRBD2 on 5 matching bases. The germline gives CDR1 SGHRS, CDR2 YFSETQ. The CDR3 is 14 amino acids. V lost 5 bases, J lost 4 bases, and 12 bases lay in between.

Sample share makes this clonotype large (0.1 to 1%). This chain connects TRBV13 to TRBJ2-3, with D perhaps matching TRBD1 (6 bases). Germline-derived CDR1 and CDR2 are PRHDT and FYEKMQ (reference sequence). Trimming removed 3 bases from V and 4 bases from J, with 8 bases in between. The CDR3 totals 13 residues. The DNA for the CDR3 is TGTGCCAGCAGCTTCCCAGGGGCAGATACGCAGTATTTT. Translating gives CASSFPGADTQYF.

This clonotype is medium-sized by share. The genes are TRBV7-9 and TRBJ2-5, with D hard to call. This CDR3 comprises 16 residues. The ends were cut back, 1 base at V and 2 bases at J, with 14 bases in the middle. Per the germline V gene, CDR1 is SEHNR and CDR2 is FQNEAQ (reference sequence). The CDR3 coding sequence is TGTGCCAGCAGCTTAGGGGCCCTACTGGGACAAGAGACCCAGTACTTC. It translates to CASSLGALLGQETQYF. The variable domain in full, completed from reference TRBV7-9 and TRBJ2-5, reads DTGVSQNPRHKITKRGQNVTFRCDPISEHNRLYWYRQTLGQGPEFLTYFQNEAQLEKSRLLSDRFSAERPKGSFSTLEIQRTEQGDSAMYLCASSLGALLGQETQYFGPGTRLLVL.

The chain recombines TRBV10-1 with TRBJ2-1; D gene uncertain. Deletions cut 0 bases from V and 12 bases from J, with 12 bases between. The CDR3 covers 13 residues. In germline, CDR1 is WNHNN, CDR2 SYGVQD (reference sequence). Written as DNA, the CDR3 is TGCGCCAGCAGTGAGTCCATTGGTAGCCGGCAGTTCTTC. It codes for CASSESIGSRQFF.

In its sample, this clonotype was seen a few times. The J gene is TRBJ2-7, the V gene TRBV4-2, with 10 bases lining up with TRBD2. V shed 0 bases and J 2 bases; nucleotides not matched to a gene: 7. The CDR3 consists of 17 residues. From germline, CDR1 is LGHNA and CDR2 YNFKEQ. This CDR3 is CASSQELGTSVTYEQYF. CDR3 in DNA: TGTGCCAGCAGCCAAGAACTGGGGACTAGCGTAACCTACGAGCAGTACTTC.

The chain carries TRBV29-1 and TRBJ1-5; D uncertain. The CDR3 covers 13 residues. The V end was cut by 6 bases, the J end by 6 bases, with 15 bases between. Germline loops: CDR1 SQVTM, CDR2 ANQGSEA. The CDR3 nucleotides read TGCAGCGTAATGCGGGGATCAAGTCAGCCCCAGCATTTT. It is translated as CSVMRGSSQPQHF.

By frequency in the sample, this clonotype is medium-sized (0.01 to 0.1%). The V call is TRBV12-3 or TRBV12-4, the J call TRBJ1-2; unclear D gene. CDR3 length equals 15 residues. V gave up 3 bases and J gave up 2 bases, with 13 bases separating them. The CDR3 region is CASSFGPGSNYGYTF. The CDR3 region has the DNA TGTGCCAGCAGTTTTGGGCCAGGTTCCAACTATGGCTACACCTTC.

CDR3 in DNA: TGCGGGGGGGTTGCAACCGGGACGGGGACCTACGAGCAGTACTTC. As protein: CGGVATGTGTYEQYF. The V call is TRBV20-1, the J call TRBJ2-7; 7 nucleotides match TRBD2. Looked up from germline, CDR1 is DFQATT and CDR2 is SNEGSKA (reference sequence). The CDR3 is made up of 15 amino acids.

This clonotype is termed medium-sized. The gene calls are TRBV5-1 and TRBJ2-1; D is uncertain. In germline, CDR1 is SGHRS, CDR2 YFSETQ. The CDR3 consists of 12 residues. Trimming removed 1 base at V and 6 bases at J, with 5 bases between. In nucleotides, the CDR3 is TGCGCCAGCAGCTTGAACCTCAATGAGCAGTTCTTC. Translated, it gives CASSLNLNEQFF.

The CDR3 nucleotides read TGTGCCAGCAGCTTCTTCGGTCCCGCGGCGGGAAACACCATATATTTT. The encoded protein is CASSFFGPAAGNTIYF. The chain joins TRBV2 to TRBJ1-3; D unresolved. The CDR3 consists of 16 residues. Germline CDR1 SNHLY, CDR2 FYNNEI. V was clipped by 6 bases and J by 4 bases, with 19 bases between them.